This is a list of T cell receptor beta chains from one sample in a study of T cells in Graves' hyperthyroidism and ophthalmopathy. Each CDR3 protein gets one entry after TCRdb re-called the multiplex PCR reads with MiXCR. Altogether around 300,000 distinct CDR3 sequences are present, roughly an eighth being singletons, with the ten largest covering approximately 35%. The sample consisted of blood. The source of these receptors is a woman aged 40 to 50 with Graves' ophthalmopathy. Each CDR3 is given with its conserved first and last residue. D genes are given only for firm matches. Clone size is not always given. Where it is, it says once, few, many or a class for expanded clones.

j_gene,v_gene,d_gene,abundance,CDR3aa,CDR3nt
TRBJ1-1,TRBV5-1,-,few,CASHVGRENTEAFF,TGCGCCAGCCACGTCGGGCGGGAAAACACTGAAGCTTTCTTT
TRBJ1-1,TRBV5-4,-,-,CASAVELARNTEAFF,TGTGCCAGCGCGGTCGAGCTCGCTAGGAACACTGAAGCTTTCTTT
TRBJ2-7,TRBV20-1,TRBD2,-,CSARGIAGGGEQYF,TGCAGTGCTAGGGGGATAGCGGGGGGCGGCGAGCAGTACTTC
TRBJ1-1,TRBV18,-,many,CASSPLGPTEAFF,TGTGCCAGCTCACCATTAGGGCCCACTGAAGCTTTCTTT
TRBJ2-3,TRBV20-1,-,many,CSAVIGIDTQYF,TGCAGTGCTGTCATAGGGATAGATACGCAGTATTTT
TRBJ1-1,TRBV18,-,many,CASSQLQRNTEAFF,TGTGCCAGCTCACAACTCCAGAGGAACACTGAAGCTTTCTTT
TRBJ1-5,TRBV6-5,-,few,CASSYGGGQPQHF,TGTGCCAGCAGTTACGGCGGGGGTCAGCCCCAGCATTTT
TRBJ1-4,TRBV5-1,-,many,CASSFGQSTTNEKLFF,TGCGCCAGCAGCTTTGGACAGAGTACAACTAATGAAAAACTGTTTTTT
TRBJ2-5,TRBV2,-,many,CASKGQQETQYF,TGTGCCAGCAAGGGACAACAAGAGACCCAGTACTTC
TRBJ2-4,TRBV28,TRBD1,many,CASSPQGAQGNIQYF,TGTGCCAGCAGTCCACAGGGGGCGCAGGGAAACATTCAGTACTTC
TRBJ2-7,TRBV5-5,-,few,CASSPYTGAYEQYF,TGTGCCAGCAGCCCCTATACAGGCGCCTACGAGCAGTACTTC
TRBJ1-6,TRBV19,-,few,CASSEGSPLHF,TGTGCCAGTAGCGAGGGTTCACCCCTCCACTTT
TRBJ2-1,TRBV20-1,TRBD2,few,CSAREWTSAFNEQFF,TGCAGTGCTAGAGAATGGACTAGCGCCTTCAATGAGCAGTTCTTC
TRBJ2-7,TRBV7-9,-,few,CASSLGTANSYEQYF,TGTGCCAGCAGCTTAGGGACAGCAAACTCCTACGAGCAGTACTTC
TRBJ2-2,TRBV4-2,-,few,CASSQAAGLGNTGELFF,TGTGCCAGCAGCCAAGCCGCAGGGCTAGGGAACACCGGGGAGCTGTTTTTT
TRBJ1-2,TRBV6-2/TRBV6-3,-,many,CASSYPGRNNYGYTF,TGTGCCAGCAGTTACCCGGGACGGAATAACTATGGCTACACCTTC
TRBJ2-3,TRBV5-8,TRBD2,-,CASSHGLADTDTQYF,TGTGCCAGCAGCCATGGACTAGCGGACACAGATACGCAGTATTTT
TRBJ1-2,TRBV6-1,-,many,CASSSPWGYTF,TGTGCCAGCAGTTCCCCTTGGGGCTACACCTTC
TRBJ2-7,TRBV6-2/TRBV6-3,-,many,CASSVPTYRSSYEQYF,TGTGCCAGCAGTGTGCCGACCTATAGAAGCTCCTACGAGCAGTACTTC
TRBJ1-6,TRBV9,-,few,CASSEQGYNSPLHF,TGTGCCAGCAGCGAACAGGGATATAATTCACCCCTCCACTTT
TRBJ1-2,TRBV20-1,-,many,CSASHFGQINGYTF,TGCAGTGCTTCCCACTTCGGACAGATCAATGGCTACACCTTC
TRBJ1-6,TRBV7-8,TRBD1,few,CASSRITGGDSPLHF,TGTGCCAGCAGCCGAATTACAGGGGGAGATTCACCCCTCCACTTT
TRBJ2-3,TRBV4-1,TRBD2,-,CASSQPPSGGPMSDTQYF,TGCGCCAGCAGCCAACCCCCGTCGGGAGGGCCAATGTCAGATACGCAGTATTTT
TRBJ2-3,TRBV6-1,TRBD2,many,CASSEKRGGLTQYF,TGTGCCAGCAGTGAGAAGCGGGGGGGGTTAACGCAGTATTTT
TRBJ1-1,TRBV11-2,TRBD1,many,CASSRRQGLNTEAFF,TGTGCCAGCAGCCGCCGACAGGGGTTGAACACTGAAGCTTTCTTT
TRBJ2-1,TRBV24-1,-,many,CATSAIGGSNEQFF,TGTGCCACCAGTGCCATAGGGGGTTCTAATGAGCAGTTCTTC
TRBJ1-2,TRBV7-9,TRBD1,many,CASSLAGQEYYGYTF,TGTGCCAGCAGCTTAGCGGGACAGGAATACTATGGCTACACCTTC
TRBJ1-2,TRBV2,-,few,CASSEATGNYGCTF,TGTGCCAGCAGTGAAGCGACAGGAAACTATGGCTGCACCTTC
TRBJ2-1,TRBV10-3,-,many,CAISDVGSPPYNEQFF,TGTGCCATCAGTGATGTCGGGAGTCCCCCTTACAATGAGCAGTTCTTC
TRBJ1-2,TRBV12-3/TRBV12-4,TRBD1,few,CASKLGQGNYGYTF,TGTGCCAGCAAACTTGGACAGGGAAACTATGGCTACACCTTC
TRBJ1-1,TRBV5-1,-,many,CASSLSRWSTEAFF,TGCGCCAGCAGCTTGTCCAGATGGAGCACTGAAGCTTTCTTT
TRBJ2-3,TRBV11-3,-,many,CASSFSGSGDTQYF,TGTGCCAGCAGCTTCTCCGGGAGCGGAGATACGCAGTATTTT
TRBJ2-7,TRBV20-1,-,few,CSASPGYGAYEQYF,TGCAGTGCTAGCCCAGGGTACGGGGCCTACGAGCAGTACTTC
TRBJ2-1,TRBV6-1,TRBD2,many,CASSPDTGIGGRPNQNEQFF,TGTGCCAGCAGTCCCGATACCGGGATCGGGGGGAGGCCCAACCAAAATGAGCAGTTCTTC